The 21 T cell receptor beta chains presented below share a single source sample, sequenced in a study of OX40 agonist ivuxolimab in advanced cancers. Libraries were prepared by immunoSEQ multiplex PCR; TCRdb keeps only in-frame clonotypes and omits some of them. Of approximately 99,000 clones listed, approximately 89% are singletons. The sample consisted of CD4+ or CD8+ T cells sorted from blood, taken in a trial of the OX40 agonist ivuxolimab. The receptor source for this set is an adult with an advanced solid tumor such as melanoma, head and neck, liver or kidney cancer.

The chain couples TRBV6-5 to TRBJ1-1; the D gene is possibly TRBD1 (5 bases). Trimming left V 0 bases short and J 6 bases short, with 11 bases between. The CDR3 is 14 amino acids. CDR1 MNHEY and CDR2 SVGAGI come from the germline V gene. CDR3 loop: CASSYSRESPEAFF. For the CDR3, the DNA is TGTGCCAGCAGTTACTCCAGGGAGTCCCCTGAAGCTTTCTTT.

The V gene is TRBV30, the J gene TRBJ1-1, with D perhaps TRBD1 (6 bases). The CDR3 spans 13 residues. V lost 4 bases, J lost 0 bases, and 9 bases lay in between. CDR1 and CDR2 from the germline V gene are GTSNPN and SVGIG (reference sequence). CDR3 sequence reads: CAWTGTLNTEAFF. For the CDR3, the DNA is TGTGCCTGGACCGGGACACTGAACACTGAAGCTTTCTTT.

On this clone: Other DNA sequences of this sample code for an identical CDR3. J is TRBJ1-1 and V is TRBV4-2; D not resolved. V was trimmed by 3 bases and J by 1 base, leaving 9 bases between them. Germline CDR1 LGHNA, CDR2 YNFKEQ. CDR3 length: 14 residues. As DNA, the CDR3 is TGTGCCAGCAGCCATCTGGGGAGGAACACTGAAGCTTTCTTT. This codes for CASSHLGRNTEAFF.

V and J are TRBV7-8 and TRBJ1-3; 8 positions match TRBD1. CDR1 SGHVS and CDR2 FQNEAQ come from the germline V gene. The length of the CDR3 is 15 residues. With 5 bases clipped from V and 0 bases from J, the junction kept 3 bases outside the gene matches. This chain's CDR3 is CASSNDRGSGNTIYF. For the CDR3, the DNA is TGTGCCAGCAGCAACGACAGGGGCTCTGGAAACACCATATATTTT.

The chain joins TRBV28 to TRBJ1-5; D may be TRBD1 (5 bases). The CDR3 consists of 14 residues. The V gene lost 7 bases and the J gene lost 0 bases, with 10 bases spanning the gap. Germline V CDR1 and CDR2: MDHEN, SYDVKM. CDR3 in amino acids: CASMEGFSNQPQHF. The CDR3 DNA sequence: TGTGCCAGCATGGAGGGGTTTAGCAATCAGCCCCAGCATTTT.

The chain has TRBV14 and TRBJ2-7, with D uncertain. Trimming stripped 3 bases from V and 0 bases from J, with 9 bases between. CDR3 length equals 14 residues. CDR1 is SGHDN, CDR2 FVKESK, per germline. Here the CDR3 DNA reads TGTGCCAGCAGCCATTGGACCGTCTCCTACGAGCAGTACTTC. Translating it yields CASSHWTVSYEQYF.

This rearrangement joins TRBV6-1 to TRBJ2-3; the match to TRBD2 covers 11 bases. The length of the CDR3 is 16 residues. CDR1 is MNHNS, CDR2 SASEGT, per germline. The J segment lost 6 bases and the V segment lost 1 base, leaving 6 bases of the junction unmatched. The CDR3 nucleotides read TGTGCCAGCAGTGAAGTTACTAGCGGGAGTAGGGATACGCAGTATTTT. Protein product: CASSEVTSGSRDTQYF.

The chain joins TRBV7-2 to TRBJ2-5; 7 nucleotides agree with TRBD1. Germline assignment: CDR1 SGHTA and CDR2 FQGNSA. This CDR3 comprises 14 residues. The trim removed 5 bases at V and 4 bases at J, leaving 7 bases unmatched. CDR3 protein: CASSGSTGIETQYF. CDR3 coding DNA: TGTGCCAGCAGCGGATCGACAGGGATAGAGACCCAGTACTTC.

This CDR3 is CASSPRGAHYEQYF. The CDR3 DNA is TGTGCCAGCTCACCACGGGGGGCACACTACGAGCAGTACTTC. The chain has TRBV18 and TRBJ2-7; D is tentatively TRBD1 or TRBD2 (6 bases each). V was cut by 1 base and J by 3 bases, with 10 bases left in between. From germline, CDR1 is KGHSH and CDR2 LQKENI. The CDR3 contains 14 residues.

The chain carries TRBV29-1 and TRBJ2-5, with 7 bases lining up with TRBD1. Germline trimming cut 6 bases from V and 5 bases from J; bases unmatched to any gene: 6. Germline CDR1 and CDR2: SQVTM and ANQGSEA. The CDR3 is made up of 12 amino acids. The CDR3 nucleotides are TGCAGCGTCGGCAGGGGGTCCGAGACCCAGTACTTC. It yields the protein CSVGRGSETQYF.

The CDR3 spells CASSSTGREEKLFF. The CDR3 DNA sequence: TGCGCCAGCAGCTCGACAGGACGTGAGGAAAAACTGTTTTTT. V and J are TRBV5-1 and TRBJ1-4, with D possibly matching TRBD1 (6 bases). CDR1 is SGHRS and CDR2 is YFSETQ in the germline V gene. There are 14 residues in the CDR3. The ends were cut back, 3 bases at V and 8 bases at J, with 14 bases in the middle.

The gene calls are TRBV7-9 and TRBJ1-2, with TRBD1 matching over 11 bases. The trim removed 5 bases at V and 2 bases at J, leaving 4 bases unmatched. This CDR3 has 15 amino acids. CDR1 SEHNR and CDR2 FQNEAQ come from the germline V gene (reference sequence). CDR3 in DNA: TGTGCCAGCAGCCGGGGACAGGGGGAAAACTATGGCTACACCTTC. It is translated as CASSRGQGENYGYTF. The full variable domain, rest sourced from reference TRBV7-9 and TRBJ1-2, is DTGVSQNPRHKITKRGQNVTFRCDPISEHNRLYWYRQTLGQGPEFLTYFQNEAQLEKSRLLSDRFSAERPKGSFSTLEIQRTEQGDSAMYLCASSRGQGENYGYTFGSGTRLTVV.

The rearrangement joins TRBV6-1 to TRBJ1-2; no definite D call. The CDR3 consists of 13 residues. V was trimmed by 3 bases and J by 2 bases, leaving 7 bases between them. Germline loops: CDR1 MNHNS, CDR2 SASEGT. The CDR3 DNA sequence: TGTGCCAGCAGTGAGGGCGAGAACTATGGCTACACCTTC. This sequence encodes CASSEGENYGYTF.

This chain connects TRBV30 to TRBJ2-1, with D possibly matching TRBD1 (8 bases). CDR1 is GTSNPN, CDR2 SVGIG, per germline (reference sequence). V lost 4 bases and J lost 7, with 11 bases in between. This CDR3 has 12 residues. The CDR3 DNA reads TGTGCCTGGAAACAGGGGGGGAATGAGCAGTTCTTC. Residues: CAWKQGGNEQFF.

The table lists this clone with a few counts. Other DNA sequences of this sample code for an identical CDR3. The genes are TRBV30 and TRBJ1-6; D gene unclear. The CDR3 sequence is 12 residues long. The germline V gene encodes CDR1 GTSNPN and CDR2 SVGIG (reference sequence). V lost 0 bases and J lost 7, with 4 bases in between. The CDR3 loop is CAWSVQNSPLHF. The CDR3 nucleotides are TGTGCCTGGAGTGTACAGAATTCACCCCTCCACTTT.

V is TRBV5-8 and J is TRBJ2-3, with TRBD1 as a possible D gene (5 bases). The V gene's germline CDR1 is SGHTS and CDR2 YDEGEE. V was clipped by 0 bases and J by 2 bases, with 13 bases between them. This CDR3 is built from 16 residues. The CDR3 is CASSLGLGATTDTQYF. CDR3 bases: TGTGCCAGCAGCTTGGGGTTAGGGGCTACCACAGATACGCAGTATTTT.

This chain links TRBV11-3 with TRBJ2-7; 8 bases align to TRBD1. The CDR3 has 14 residues. Germline loops: CDR1 SGHNT, CDR2 YENEEA. With V trimmed by 2 bases and J by 5 bases, 5 bases remained unmatched. The CDR3 sequence is CASSLRPGGDEQYF. The CDR3 DNA reads TGTGCCAGCAGCTTAAGGCCAGGGGGCGACGAGCAGTACTTC.

The rearrangement joins TRBV2 to TRBJ2-7; TRBD2 aligns across 8 bases. The V and J ends lost 7 bases and 5 bases, in that order; junction bases with no gene match: 10. The CDR3 is 14 amino acids. The germline V gene has CDR1 SNHLY and CDR2 FYNNEI. CDR3 region: CASNGGDNRNEQYF. As DNA, the CDR3 is TGTGCCAGCAACGGGGGGGACAATCGTAACGAGCAGTACTTC.

This clone was seen only once. V and J are TRBV5-1 and TRBJ2-3; D may be TRBD1 (6 bases). Germline CDR1 and CDR2: SGHRS and YFSETQ. The CDR3 runs 14 residues. Between the trimmed V and J ends, which lost 5 bases and 2 bases, there was a span of 12 bases. The CDR3 loop is CASSSGDNTDTQYF. The CDR3 region has the DNA TGCGCCAGCAGTTCAGGGGACAACACAGATACGCAGTATTTT.

V is TRBV5-1 and J is TRBJ1-4, with D maybe TRBD1 (5 bases). This CDR3 contains 15 residues. Germline V lookup: CDR1 SGHRS, CDR2 YFSETQ. V was pared by 0 bases and J by 8 bases, with 14 bases between. The DNA of the CDR3 is TGCGCCAGCAGCTTGGGGGGACCCGGCGACGAAAAACTGTTTTTT. This sequence encodes CASSLGGPGDEKLFF.

This clone has only one observation. The chain uses TRBV30 and TRBJ1-2; TRBD1 might be the D (6 bases). This CDR3 region has 12 residues. CDR1 is GTSNPN and CDR2 is SVGIG in the germline V gene (reference sequence). The V end was cut by 1 base, the J end by 8 bases, with 11 bases between. CDR3 coding DNA: TGTGCCTGGAGTGAGGGGGATTGGGGCTACACCTTC. Amino acid sequence: CAWSEGDWGYTF.